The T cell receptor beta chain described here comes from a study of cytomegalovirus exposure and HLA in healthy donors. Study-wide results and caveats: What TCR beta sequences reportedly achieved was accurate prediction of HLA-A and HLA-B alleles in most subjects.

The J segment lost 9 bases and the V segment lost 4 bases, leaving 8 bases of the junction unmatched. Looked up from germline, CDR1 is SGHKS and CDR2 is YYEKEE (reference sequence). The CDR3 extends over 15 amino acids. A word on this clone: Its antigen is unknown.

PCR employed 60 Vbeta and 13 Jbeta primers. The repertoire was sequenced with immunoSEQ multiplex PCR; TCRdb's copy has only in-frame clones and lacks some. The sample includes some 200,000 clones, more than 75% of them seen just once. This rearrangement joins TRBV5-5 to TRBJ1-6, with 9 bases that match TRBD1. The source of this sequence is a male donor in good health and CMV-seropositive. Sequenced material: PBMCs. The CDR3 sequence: CASSAGQGWGSPLHF. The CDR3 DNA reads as TGTGCCAGCAGCGCTGGACAGGGGTGGGGTTCACCCCTCCACTTT.